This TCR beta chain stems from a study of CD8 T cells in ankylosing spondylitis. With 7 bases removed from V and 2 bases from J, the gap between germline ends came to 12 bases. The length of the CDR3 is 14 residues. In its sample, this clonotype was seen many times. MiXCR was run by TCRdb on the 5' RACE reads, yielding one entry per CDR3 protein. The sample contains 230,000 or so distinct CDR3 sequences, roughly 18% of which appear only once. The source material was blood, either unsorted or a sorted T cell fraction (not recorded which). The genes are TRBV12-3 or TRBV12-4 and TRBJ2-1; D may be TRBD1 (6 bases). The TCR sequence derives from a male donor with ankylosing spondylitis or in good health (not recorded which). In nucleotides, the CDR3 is TGTGCCAGCACTGGGCAGGGGCCCTACAATGAGCAGTTCTTC. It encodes CASTGQGPYNEQFF.